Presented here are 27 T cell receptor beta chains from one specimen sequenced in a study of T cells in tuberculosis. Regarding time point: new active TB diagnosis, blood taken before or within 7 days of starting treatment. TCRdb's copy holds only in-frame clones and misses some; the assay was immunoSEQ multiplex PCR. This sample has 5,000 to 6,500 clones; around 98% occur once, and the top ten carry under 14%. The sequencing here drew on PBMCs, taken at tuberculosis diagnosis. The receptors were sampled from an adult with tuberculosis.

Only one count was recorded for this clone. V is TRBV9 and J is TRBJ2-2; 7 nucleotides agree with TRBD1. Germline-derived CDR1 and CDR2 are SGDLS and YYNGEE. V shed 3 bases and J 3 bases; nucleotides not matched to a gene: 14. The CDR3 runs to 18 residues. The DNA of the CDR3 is TGTGCCAGCAGCGATAACAGGGGCCCCAGGCCCCACACCGGGGAGCTGTTTTTT. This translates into CASSDNRGPRPHTGELFF.

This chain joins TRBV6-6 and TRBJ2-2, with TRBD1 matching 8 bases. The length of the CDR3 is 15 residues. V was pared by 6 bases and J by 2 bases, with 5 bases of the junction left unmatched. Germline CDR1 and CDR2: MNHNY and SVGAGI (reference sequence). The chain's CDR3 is CASRWTGSNTGELFF. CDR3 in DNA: TGTGCCAGCAGATGGACAGGGAGTAACACCGGGGAGCTGTTTTTT.

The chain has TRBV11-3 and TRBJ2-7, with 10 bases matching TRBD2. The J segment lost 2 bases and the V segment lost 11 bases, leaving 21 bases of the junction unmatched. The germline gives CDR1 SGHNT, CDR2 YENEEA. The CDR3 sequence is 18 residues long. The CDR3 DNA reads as TGTGCCCCCAAACCGGGACTAGCGCCTCAGCCCGAAACCTACGAGCAGTACTTC. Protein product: CAPKPGLAPQPETYEQYF.

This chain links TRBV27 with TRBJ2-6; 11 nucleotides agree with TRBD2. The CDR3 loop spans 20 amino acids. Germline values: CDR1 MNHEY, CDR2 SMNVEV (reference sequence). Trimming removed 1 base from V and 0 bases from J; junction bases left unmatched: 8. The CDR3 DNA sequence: TGTGCCAGCAGTTTATGGATGACTAGCGGGGCGTCCTCTGGGGCCAACGTCCTGACTTTC. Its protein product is CASSLWMTSGASSGANVLTF.

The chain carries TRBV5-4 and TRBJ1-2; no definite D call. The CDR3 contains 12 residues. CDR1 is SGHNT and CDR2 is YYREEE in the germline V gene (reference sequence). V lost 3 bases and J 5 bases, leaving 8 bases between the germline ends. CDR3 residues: CASSSPVYGYTF. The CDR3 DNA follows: TGTGCCAGCAGCTCCCCAGTGTATGGCTACACCTTC.

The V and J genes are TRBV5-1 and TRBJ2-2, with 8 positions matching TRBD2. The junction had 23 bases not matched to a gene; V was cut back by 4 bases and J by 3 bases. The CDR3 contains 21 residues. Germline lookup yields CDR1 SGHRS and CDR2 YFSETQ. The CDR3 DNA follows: TGCGCCAGCAGCCCACAGGTGAGGGGAGGTAAAGCGGGAGCTTACACCGGGGAGCTGTTTTTT. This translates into CASSPQVRGGKAGAYTGELFF. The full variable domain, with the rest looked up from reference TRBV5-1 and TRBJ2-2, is KAGVTQTPRYLIKTRGQQVTLSCSPISGHRSVSWYQQTPGQGLQFLFEYFSETQRNKGNFPGRFSGRQFSNSRSEMNVSTLELGDSALYLCASSPQVRGGKAGAYTGELFFGEGSRLTVL.

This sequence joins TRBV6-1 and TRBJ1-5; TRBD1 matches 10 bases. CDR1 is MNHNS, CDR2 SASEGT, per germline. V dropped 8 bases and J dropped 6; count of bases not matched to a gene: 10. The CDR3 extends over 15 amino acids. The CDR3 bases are TGTGCCAGCGGACTAGACAGGGGGCGCGGTCAGCCCCAGCATTTT. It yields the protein CASGLDRGRGQPQHF.

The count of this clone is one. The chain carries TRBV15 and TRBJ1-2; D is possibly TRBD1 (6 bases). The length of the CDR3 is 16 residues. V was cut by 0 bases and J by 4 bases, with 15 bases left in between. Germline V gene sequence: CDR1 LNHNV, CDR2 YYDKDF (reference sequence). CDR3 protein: CATSRDSVAQGYGYTF. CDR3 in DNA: TGTGCCACCAGCAGAGATTCGGTGGCACAGGGCTATGGCTACACCTTC.

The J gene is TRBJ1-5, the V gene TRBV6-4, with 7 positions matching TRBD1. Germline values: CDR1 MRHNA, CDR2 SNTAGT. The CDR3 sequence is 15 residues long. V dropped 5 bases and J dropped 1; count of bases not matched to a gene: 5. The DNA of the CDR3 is TGTGCCAGCAGTAGACAGGGAGGCAGCAATCAGCCCCAGCATTTT. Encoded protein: CASSRQGGSNQPQHF.

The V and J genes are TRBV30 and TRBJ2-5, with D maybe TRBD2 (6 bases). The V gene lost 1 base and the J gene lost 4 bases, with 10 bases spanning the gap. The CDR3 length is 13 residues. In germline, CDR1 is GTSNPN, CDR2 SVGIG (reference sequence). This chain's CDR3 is CAWSGGGRETQYF. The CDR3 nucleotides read TGTGCCTGGAGTGGAGGAGGGAGAGAGACCCAGTACTTC.

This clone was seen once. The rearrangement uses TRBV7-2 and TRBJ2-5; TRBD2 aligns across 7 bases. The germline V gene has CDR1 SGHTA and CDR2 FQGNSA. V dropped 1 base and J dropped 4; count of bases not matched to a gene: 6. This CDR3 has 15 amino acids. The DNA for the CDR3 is TGTGCCAGCAGCTTAGATTATGGGAGGGGAGAGACCCAGTACTTC. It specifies CASSLDYGRGETQYF.

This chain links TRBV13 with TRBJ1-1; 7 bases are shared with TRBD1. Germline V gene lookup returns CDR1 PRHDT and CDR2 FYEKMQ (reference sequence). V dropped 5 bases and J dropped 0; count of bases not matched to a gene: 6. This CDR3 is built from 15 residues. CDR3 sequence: CASSDLTGVNTEAFF. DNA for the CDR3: TGTGCCAGCAGCGATCTCACAGGGGTGAACACTGAAGCTTTCTTT.

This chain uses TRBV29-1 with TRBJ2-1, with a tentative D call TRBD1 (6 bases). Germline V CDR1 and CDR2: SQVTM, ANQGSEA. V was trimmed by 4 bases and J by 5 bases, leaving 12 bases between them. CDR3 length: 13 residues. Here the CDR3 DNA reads TGCAGCGTTGTGGGGGCGGATGACAATGAGCAGTTCTTC. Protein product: CSVVGADDNEQFF.

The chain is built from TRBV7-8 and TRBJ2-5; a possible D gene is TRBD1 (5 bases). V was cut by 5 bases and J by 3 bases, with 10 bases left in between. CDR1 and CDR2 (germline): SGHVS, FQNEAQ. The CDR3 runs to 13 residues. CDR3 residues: CASSPPREETQYF. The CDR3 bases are TGTGCCAGCAGCCCCCCCAGGGAAGAGACCCAGTACTTC.

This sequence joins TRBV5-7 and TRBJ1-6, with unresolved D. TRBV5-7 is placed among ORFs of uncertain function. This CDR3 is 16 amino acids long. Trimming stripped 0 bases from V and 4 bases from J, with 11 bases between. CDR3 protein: CASSLAGESYNSPLHF. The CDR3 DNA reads TGTGCCAGCAGCTTGGCGGGAGAAAGTTATAATTCACCCCTCCACTTT.

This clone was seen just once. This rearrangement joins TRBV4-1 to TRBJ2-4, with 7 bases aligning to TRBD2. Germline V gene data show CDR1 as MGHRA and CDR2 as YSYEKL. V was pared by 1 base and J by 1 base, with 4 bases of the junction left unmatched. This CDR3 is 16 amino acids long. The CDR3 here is CASSQGAGVAKNIQYF. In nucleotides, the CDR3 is TGCGCCAGCAGCCAAGGTGCGGGGGTGGCCAAAAACATTCAGTACTTC.

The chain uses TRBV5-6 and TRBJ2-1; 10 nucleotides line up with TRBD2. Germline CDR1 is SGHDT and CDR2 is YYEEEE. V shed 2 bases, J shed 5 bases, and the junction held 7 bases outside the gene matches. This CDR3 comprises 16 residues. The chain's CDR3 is CASSFNSGGLDNEQFF. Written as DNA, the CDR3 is TGTGCCAGCAGCTTCAATAGCGGGGGGCTAGACAATGAGCAGTTCTTC.

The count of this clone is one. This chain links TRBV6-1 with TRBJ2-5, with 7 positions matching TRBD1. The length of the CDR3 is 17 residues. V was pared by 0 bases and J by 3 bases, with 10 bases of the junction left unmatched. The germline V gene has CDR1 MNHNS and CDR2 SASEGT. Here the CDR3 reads CASSEALLGQAKETQYF. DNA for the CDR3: TGTGCCAGCAGTGAAGCGCTTTTAGGACAGGCTAAAGAGACCCAGTACTTC.

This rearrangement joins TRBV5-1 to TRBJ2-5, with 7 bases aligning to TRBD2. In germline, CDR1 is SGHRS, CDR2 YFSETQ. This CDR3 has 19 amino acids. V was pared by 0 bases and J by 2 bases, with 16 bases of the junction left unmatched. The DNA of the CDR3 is TGCGCCAGCAGCTTGGACGGGGACGGGGGGTTGAGGCGTCAAGAGACCCAGTACTTC. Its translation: CASSLDGDGGLRRQETQYF.

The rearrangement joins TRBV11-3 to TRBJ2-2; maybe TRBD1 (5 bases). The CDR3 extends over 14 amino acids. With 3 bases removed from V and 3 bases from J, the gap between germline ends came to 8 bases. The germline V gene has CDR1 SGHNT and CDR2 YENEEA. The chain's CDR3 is CASSLGPYTGELFF. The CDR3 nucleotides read TGTGCCAGCAGCTTGGGGCCGTACACCGGGGAGCTGTTTTTT.

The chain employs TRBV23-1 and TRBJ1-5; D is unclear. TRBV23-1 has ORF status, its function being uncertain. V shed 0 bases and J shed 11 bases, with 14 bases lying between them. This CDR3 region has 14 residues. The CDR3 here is CASSQSNSGVAQHF. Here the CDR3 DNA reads TGCGCCAGCAGTCAATCGAATTCCGGGGTAGCCCAGCATTTT.

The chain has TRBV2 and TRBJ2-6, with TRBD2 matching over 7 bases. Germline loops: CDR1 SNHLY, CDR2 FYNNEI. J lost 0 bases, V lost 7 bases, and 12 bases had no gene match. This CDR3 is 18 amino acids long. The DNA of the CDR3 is TGTGCCAGCACCGTGGCTAGCGGATCACTCTCTGGGGCCAACGTCCTGACTTTC. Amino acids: CASTVASGSLSGANVLTF.

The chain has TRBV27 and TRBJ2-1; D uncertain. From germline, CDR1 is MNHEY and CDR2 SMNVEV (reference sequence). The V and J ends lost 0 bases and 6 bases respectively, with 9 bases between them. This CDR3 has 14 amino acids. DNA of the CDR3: TGTGCCAGCAGTTTATCGGCAGGAATCAATGAGCAGTTCTTC. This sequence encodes CASSLSAGINEQFF.

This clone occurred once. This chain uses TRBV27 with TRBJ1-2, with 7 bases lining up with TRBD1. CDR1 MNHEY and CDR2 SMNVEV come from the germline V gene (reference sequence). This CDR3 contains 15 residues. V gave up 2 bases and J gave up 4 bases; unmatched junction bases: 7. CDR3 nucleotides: TGTGCCAGCAGTTTAGGGACAGATCCGAGCTATGGCTACACCTTC. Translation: CASSLGTDPSYGYTF.

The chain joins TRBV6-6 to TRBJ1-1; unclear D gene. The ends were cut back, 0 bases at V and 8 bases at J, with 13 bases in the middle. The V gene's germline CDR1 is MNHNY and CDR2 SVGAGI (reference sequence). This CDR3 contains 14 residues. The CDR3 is CASSYSTREGEAFF. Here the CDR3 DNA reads TGTGCCAGCAGTTACTCGACCCGGGAAGGAGAAGCTTTCTTT.

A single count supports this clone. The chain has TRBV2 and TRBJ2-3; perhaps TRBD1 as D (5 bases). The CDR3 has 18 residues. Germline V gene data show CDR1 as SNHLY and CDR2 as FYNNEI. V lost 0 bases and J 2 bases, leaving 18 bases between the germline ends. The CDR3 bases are TGTGCCAGCAGTGAAGCGGATGGGGTCAGGGTGTACACAGATACGCAGTATTTT. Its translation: CASSEADGVRVYTDTQYF.

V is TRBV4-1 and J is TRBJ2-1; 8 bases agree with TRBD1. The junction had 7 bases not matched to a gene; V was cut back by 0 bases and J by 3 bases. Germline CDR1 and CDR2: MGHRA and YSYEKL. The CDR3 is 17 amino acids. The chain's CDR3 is CASSQDGTGPIYNEQFF. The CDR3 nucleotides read TGCGCCAGCAGCCAAGATGGGACAGGACCGATCTACAATGAGCAGTTCTTC.